Below, 10 T cell receptor beta chains from the same sample are listed, as sequenced in a study of identical twins. MiXCR was run by TCRdb on the 5' RACE reads, yielding one entry per CDR3 protein. This sample carries hundreds of thousands of distinct CDR3 sequences, 5.5% to 7.5% of them seen once, and the ten largest clones take around 2%. The sequenced material came from naive T cells sorted from blood. Source of these receptors: a man aged 18 to 35 in good health.

This clonotype was seen more than once but under ten times. The chain links TRBV20-1 to TRBJ1-4; a possible D gene is TRBD1 (5 bases). V was pared by 2 bases and J by 9 bases, with 13 bases between. Looked up from germline, CDR1 is DFQATT and CDR2 is SNEGSKA (reference sequence). The CDR3 loop spans 13 amino acids. CDR3 in amino acids: CSARITTGQKLFF. DNA for the CDR3: TGCAGTGCTAGAATTACAACGGGACAAAAACTGTTTTTT.

The chain couples TRBV27 to TRBJ1-5; 8 nucleotides align to TRBD1. The germline CDR1 and CDR2 sequences are MNHEY and SMNVEV (reference sequence). The V and J ends lost 4 bases and 12 bases, in that order; junction bases with no gene match: 8. This CDR3 has 13 amino acids. Here the CDR3 DNA reads TGTGCCAGCAGTTCAGGGGACAGGTTGCTCCAGCATTTT. It codes for CASSSGDRLLQHF.

This clonotype was picked up many times. The chain has TRBV29-1 and TRBJ2-3; 7 bases are shared with TRBD2. This CDR3 contains 13 residues. V was pared by 6 bases and J by 2 bases, with 5 bases of the junction left unmatched. Looked up from germline, CDR1 is SQVTM and CDR2 is ANQGSEA. The CDR3 reads CSVGGLHTDTQYF. The CDR3 DNA reads as TGCAGCGTGGGAGGGCTCCACACAGATACGCAGTATTTT.

This clonotype was observed a handful of times. This rearrangement joins TRBV5-1 to TRBJ2-7; D gene unclear. The germline V gene encodes CDR1 SGHRS and CDR2 YFSETQ. The CDR3 loop spans 15 amino acids. Trimming pared 0 bases from V and 2 bases from J, leaving 12 bases between. The CDR3 region has the DNA TGCGCCAGCAGCTTGGTGTCAGGAGAAGCCTACGAGCAGTACTTC. Its translation is CASSLVSGEAYEQYF.

This clonotype has only a few counts. The V and J genes are TRBV12-3 or TRBV12-4 and TRBJ2-3; D remains ambiguous. V dropped 8 bases and J dropped 8 bases, with 20 bases sitting between them. The CDR3 runs 14 residues. The CDR3 bases are TGTGCCAGCGACCACCGGTTGAGTTTCGGTACGCAGTATTTT. This codes for CASDHRLSFGTQYF.

This chain uses TRBV24-1 with TRBJ1-5; TRBD1 aligns across 7 bases. V dropped 8 bases and J dropped 0; count of bases not matched to a gene: 15. The CDR3 loop spans 18 amino acids. Per the germline V gene, CDR1 is KGHDR and CDR2 is SFDVKD. For the CDR3, the DNA is TGTGCCACCAAAGTCAGGGGGAGACAAGGCTATAGCAATCAGCCCCAGCATTTT. Amino acid sequence: CATKVRGRQGYSNQPQHF.

The chain couples TRBV24-1 to TRBJ2-3; a weak D match, TRBD2 (6 bases). The germline V and J ends were trimmed by 1 base and 0 bases, with 10 bases remaining between them. The germline gives CDR1 KGHDR, CDR2 SFDVKD. This CDR3 comprises 16 residues. The DNA for the CDR3 is TGTGCCACCAGTGATTTCCAGGCGGGAAGCACAGATACGCAGTATTTT. It yields the protein CATSDFQAGSTDTQYF.

This clonotype appeared a few times. This chain uses TRBV6-1 with TRBJ1-4; tentative D call: TRBD1 (5 bases). CDR1 is MNHNS and CDR2 is SASEGT in the germline V gene. The CDR3 sequence is 15 residues long. V gave up 7 bases and J gave up 0 bases, with 12 bases separating them. For the CDR3, the DNA is TGTGCCAGCAAACGCGGGGGTTCAACTAATGAAAAACTGTTTTTT. Protein product: CASKRGGSTNEKLFF.

At least ten counts were recorded for this clonotype. The CDR3: CAISGRDRGPTYEQYF. In nucleotides, the CDR3 is TGTGCCATCAGTGGCCGGGACAGGGGGCCGACCTACGAGCAGTACTTC. This sequence joins TRBV10-3 and TRBJ2-7; 12 bases are a match to TRBD1. The junction had 6 bases not matched to a gene; V was cut back by 4 bases and J by 2 bases. The V gene's germline CDR1 is ENHRY and CDR2 SYGVKD. This CDR3 is built from 16 residues.

This clonotype has at least ten counts. The chain carries TRBV20-1 and TRBJ2-2; TRBD2 is a possible D gene (5 bases). The ends were cut back, 2 bases at V and 0 bases at J, with 7 bases in the middle. This CDR3 is 14 amino acids long. CDR1 and CDR2 (germline): DFQATT, SNEGSKA (reference sequence). In DNA form, the CDR3 reads TGCAGTGCTAGACGGGGTGCGAACACCGGGGAGCTGTTTTTT. Its translation: CSARRGANTGELFF.